This T cell receptor beta chain was sequenced during a study of blood T cell repertoires in COVID-19. Study summary: Some COVID-19 samples were acute and others convalescent; all came from the United States, Italy and Spain. PBMCs, B-cell-depleted T cells, or T cells provided the cDNA or gDNA that made up the material.

Germline loops: CDR1 MDHEN, CDR2 SYDVKM. Trimming stripped 3 bases from V and 3 bases from J, with 9 bases between. The CDR3 is 15 residues long. Original data processing: Amplification of reference gene primers was used by the study to estimate nucleated cell counts. Assay used: immunoSEQ multiplex PCR; TCRdb lists only in-frame clones, some missing. Clonal size and the V and J genes are those of that table, whereas D and trimming came from the DNA. This repertoire shows more than 35,000 clones, 88% found once; its top ten account for 2% to 2.5%. This TCR was recovered from a human donor in a cohort sampled during active COVID-19. Sequencing input: peripheral blood. The rearrangement joins TRBV28 to TRBJ2-6; D remains unclear. As DNA, the CDR3 is TGTGCCAGCAGTTTTCGGGTTGGTGGGGCCAACGTCCTGACTTTC. It yields the protein CASSFRVGGANVLTF.